This is a list of T cell receptor beta chains from one sample in a study of T cell repertoires in cytomegalovirus infection. TCRdb independently ran MiXCR on the reads; one entry per CDR3 protein. Altogether some 480,000 distinct CDR3 sequences are present, about 33% being singletons, with the ten largest covering 17%. What these receptors recognize is not known. Source: cultured PBMCs, taken from culture after CMV antigen stimulation. These receptor sequences come from a human donor in good health (CMV status not recorded). Some clones in this sample may be carry-over from other donors' samples. The CDR3 runs from the conserved cysteine through the conserved F or W. The order of the fields is clone size, CDR3 length, D gene, J gene, V gene, CDR3 protein, CDR3 DNA. A D gene is named only where the DNA matches it firmly. Some rows have no size entry. The others give once, few or many, or a class for an expanded clone.

size: once
length: 14
D: -
J: TRBJ1-1
V: TRBV6-2/TRBV6-3
CDR3: CASSYFTGSSWAFF
DNA: TGTGCCAGCAGTTACTTTACAGGGAGCTCTTGGGCTTTCTTT

size: few
length: 15
D: -
J: TRBJ1-5
V: TRBV5-1
CDR3: CASSLVSGLGQPQHF
DNA: TGCGCCAGCAGCTTGGTTTCGGGACTCGGACAGCCCCAGCATTTT

size: -
length: 14
D: TRBD1
J: TRBJ1-5
V: TRBV20-1
CDR3: CSASGTEVYQPQHF
DNA: TGCAGTGCTAGCGGGACAGAAGTATATCAGCCCCAGCATTTT

size: -
length: 13
D: -
J: TRBJ1-1
V: TRBV7-2
CDR3: CASSGGRNTEAFF
DNA: TGTGCCAGCAGCGGAGGGCGGAACACTGAAGCTTTCTTT

size: -
length: 16
D: TRBD1
J: TRBJ1-4
V: TRBV11-2
CDR3: CASSSDRDRGNEKLFF
DNA: TGTGCCAGCAGCTCCGACCGGGACAGGGGGAATGAAAAACTGTTTTTT

size: -
length: 13
D: -
J: TRBJ2-3
V: TRBV29-1
CDR3: CSVEAGAGDTQYF
DNA: TGCAGCGTTGAAGCGGGGGCGGGAGATACGCAGTATTTT

size: many
length: 16
D: -
J: TRBJ2-7
V: TRBV7-2
CDR3: CASPGVDPTNSYEQYF
DNA: TGTGCCAGCCCCGGGGTCGACCCAACGAACTCCTACGAGCAGTACTTC

size: many
length: 13
D: -
J: TRBJ2-2
V: TRBV7-2
CDR3: CASSRAAAGELFF
DNA: TGTGCCAGCAGCCGAGCAGCGGCCGGGGAGCTGTTTTTT

size: -
length: 16
D: TRBD1
J: TRBJ1-1
V: TRBV12-3/TRBV12-4
CDR3: CASSGTGPQGNTEAFF
DNA: TGTGCCAGCAGCGGGACAGGGCCTCAGGGAAACACTGAAGCTTTCTTT

size: -
length: 16
D: TRBD2
J: TRBJ2-7
V: TRBV20-1
CDR3: CSASGLAESPLYEQYF
DNA: TGCAGTGCTAGCGGACTAGCGGAGAGCCCTCTCTACGAGCAGTACTTC

size: many
length: 17
D: TRBD2
J: TRBJ2-1
V: TRBV11-3
CDR3: CASSPGLAGGPINEQFF
DNA: TGTGCCAGCAGCCCGGGACTAGCGGGAGGGCCGATCAATGAGCAGTTCTTC

size: few
length: 14
D: -
J: TRBJ2-1
V: TRBV10-3
CDR3: CAISELKVHNEQFF
DNA: TGTGCCATCAGTGAGCTAAAAGTTCACAATGAGCAGTTCTTC

size: -
length: 13
D: -
J: TRBJ2-1
V: TRBV4-1
CDR3: CASSQEAHNEQFF
DNA: TGCGCCAGCAGCCAAGAGGCTCACAATGAGCAGTTCTTC

size: -
length: 15
D: -
J: TRBJ2-7
V: TRBV19
CDR3: CASRRGDTSGFEQYF
DNA: TGTGCCAGTAGAAGGGGGGATACTTCGGGATTCGAGCAGTACTTC

size: -
length: 16
D: TRBD2
J: TRBJ2-1
V: TRBV6-2/TRBV6-3
CDR3: CASSLSSGRVWNEQFF
DNA: TGTGCCAGCAGTTTGAGTAGCGGGAGGGTTTGGAATGAGCAGTTCTTC

size: -
length: 15
D: -
J: TRBJ1-5
V: TRBV12-3/TRBV12-4
CDR3: CASSLGTTRNQPQHF
DNA: TGTGCCAGCAGTTTGGGGACGACTCGCAATCAGCCCCAGCATTTT

size: -
length: 13
D: -
J: TRBJ1-1
V: TRBV2
CDR3: CASNVQGNTEAFF
DNA: TGTGCCAGCAACGTACAGGGCAACACTGAAGCTTTCTTT

size: -
length: 16
D: TRBD1
J: TRBJ2-3
V: TRBV9
CDR3: CASSARTGAGADTQYF
DNA: TGTGCCAGCAGCGCCAGGACAGGGGCAGGGGCAGATACGCAGTATTTT

size: -
length: 12
D: -
J: TRBJ1-1
V: TRBV28
CDR3: CASRFYRAEAFF
DNA: TGTGCCAGCAGATTTTACAGGGCGGAAGCTTTCTTT

size: -
length: 17
D: -
J: TRBJ2-7
V: TRBV12-3/TRBV12-4
CDR3: CASSFKMIAQSSYERYF
DNA: TGTGCCAGCAGTTTCAAAATGATCGCTCAGAGCTCCTACGAGCGGTACTTC

size: -
length: 16
D: TRBD2
J: TRBJ2-1
V: TRBV4-1
CDR3: CASRQGYSGSHNEQFF
DNA: TGCGCCAGCAGACAGGGGTATAGCGGGAGCCACAATGAGCAGTTCTTC

size: many
length: 15
D: TRBD2
J: TRBJ2-3
V: TRBV7-2
CDR3: CASSLVAGEADTQYF
DNA: TGTGCCAGCAGCTTGGTAGCGGGAGAGGCAGATACGCAGTATTTT

size: -
length: 12
D: -
J: TRBJ2-2
V: TRBV15
CDR3: CATSRATGELFF
DNA: TGTGCCACCAGCAGGGCCACCGGGGAGCTGTTTTTT

size: -
length: 15
D: -
J: TRBJ2-1
V: TRBV25-1
CDR3: CASPIQIGIYNEQFF
DNA: TGTGCCAGCCCAATTCAAATAGGGATCTACAATGAGCAGTTCTTC

size: -
length: 15
D: -
J: TRBJ1-1
V: TRBV27
CDR3: CASSSLTGWNTEAFF
DNA: TGTGCCAGCTCATCCCTGACAGGATGGAACACTGAAGCTTTCTTT

size: -
length: 14
D: -
J: TRBJ1-1
V: TRBV6-5
CDR3: CASSFGQKNTEAFF
DNA: TGTGCCAGCAGTTTTGGGCAGAAGAACACTGAAGCTTTCTTT

size: few
length: 15
D: TRBD1
J: TRBJ1-1
V: TRBV10-3
CDR3: CAISKGQGMNTEAFF
DNA: TGTGCCATCAGTAAAGGACAGGGTATGAACACTGAAGCTTTCTTT

size: -
length: 12
D: -
J: TRBJ1-1
V: TRBV12-5
CDR3: CASGLASAEAFF
DNA: TGTGCTAGTGGTTTGGCGTCCGCTGAAGCTTTCTTT

size: -
length: 14
D: -
J: TRBJ2-5
V: TRBV28
CDR3: CASSLMDGKETQYF
DNA: TGTGCCAGCAGTTTGATGGACGGAAAAGAGACCCAGTACTTC

size: few
length: 15
D: TRBD2
J: TRBJ2-3
V: TRBV19
CDR3: CASSDPSGRADTQYF
DNA: TGTGCCAGTAGTGATCCTAGCGGGAGGGCAGATACGCAGTATTTT

size: -
length: 12
D: -
J: TRBJ1-5
V: TRBV28
CDR3: CASNQIQGPQHF
DNA: TGTGCCAGCAACCAAATTCAGGGACCCCAGCATTTT

size: -
length: 13
D: -
J: TRBJ1-5
V: TRBV14
CDR3: CASSHAPEEPQHF
DNA: TGTGCCAGCAGCCATGCCCCCGAGGAGCCCCAGCATTTT

size: -
length: 14
D: TRBD1
J: TRBJ1-2
V: TRBV27
CDR3: CASRSTGKLLGYTF
DNA: TGTGCCAGCAGGTCGACAGGGAAATTGCTCGGCTACACCTTC

size: -
length: 14
D: -
J: TRBJ2-7
V: TRBV5-4
CDR3: CASSSPPLYYEQYF
DNA: TGTGCCAGCAGCTCGCCCCCTCTATACTACGAGCAGTACTTC

size: -
length: 14
D: -
J: TRBJ2-1
V: TRBV6-2/TRBV6-3
CDR3: CASTDPGAYNEQFF
DNA: TGTGCCAGCACCGACCCAGGGGCTTACAATGAGCAGTTCTTC

size: -
length: 14
D: TRBD1
J: TRBJ1-2
V: TRBV2
CDR3: CASSSGQGVDGYTF
DNA: TGTGCCAGCAGTTCCGGACAGGGAGTCGATGGCTACACCTTC

size: -
length: 16
D: TRBD2
J: TRBJ2-1
V: TRBV11-2
CDR3: CASSLVLAPTYNEQFF
DNA: TGTGCCAGCAGCTTAGTACTAGCGCCCACCTACAATGAGCAGTTCTTC

size: -
length: 14
D: TRBD2
J: TRBJ2-1
V: TRBV19
CDR3: CASSLAGGDNEQFF
DNA: TGTGCCAGTTCCCTAGCGGGAGGGGACAATGAGCAGTTCTTC

size: -
length: 15
D: -
J: TRBJ2-3
V: TRBV12-3/TRBV12-4
CDR3: CASSFSAGVTDTQYF
DNA: TGTGCCAGCAGTTTCTCGGCAGGGGTTACAGATACGCAGTATTTT

size: -
length: 11
D: -
J: TRBJ2-3
V: TRBV2
CDR3: CASSESNTQYF
DNA: TGTGCCAGCAGTGAATCGAATACGCAGTATTTT

size: -
length: 17
D: TRBD2
J: TRBJ2-3
V: TRBV6-5
CDR3: CASSYSFSGSYTDTQYF
DNA: TGTGCCAGCAGTTACTCTTTCAGCGGGAGTTACACAGATACGCAGTATTTT

size: few
length: 13
D: -
J: TRBJ2-1
V: TRBV5-7
CDR3: CASRTGESNEQFF
DNA: TGTGCCAGCAGAACGGGGGAGTCCAATGAGCAGTTCTTC

size: few
length: 14
D: -
J: TRBJ2-2
V: TRBV12-3/TRBV12-4
CDR3: CASKTGTNTGELFF
DNA: TGTGCCAGCAAAACCGGGACCAACACCGGGGAGCTGTTTTTT

size: many
length: 15
D: TRBD2
J: TRBJ2-3
V: TRBV7-2
CDR3: CASSQGWLAGDTQYF
DNA: TGTGCCAGCAGCCAAGGGTGGCTAGCGGGAGATACGCAGTATTTT

size: -
length: 13
D: -
J: TRBJ2-2
V: TRBV7-2
CDR3: CASSVSRPGELFF
DNA: TGTGCCAGCAGCGTGTCTAGACCCGGGGAGCTGTTTTTT

size: -
length: 9
D: -
J: TRBJ2-5
V: TRBV25-1
CDR3: CAAGETQYF
DNA: TGTGCCGCAGGGGAGACCCAGTACTTC

size: few
length: 15
D: TRBD2
J: TRBJ2-3
V: TRBV7-2
CDR3: CASSLTSGWGDTQYF
DNA: TGTGCCAGCAGCTTGACTAGCGGGTGGGGAGATACGCAGTATTTT

size: -
length: 13
D: -
J: TRBJ2-1
V: TRBV11-2
CDR3: CASSSPGLTEQFF
DNA: TGTGCCAGCAGCTCGCCGGGACTGACTGAGCAGTTCTTC

size: few
length: 15
D: -
J: TRBJ2-1
V: TRBV7-6
CDR3: CASSLGASAYNEQFF
DNA: TGTGCCAGCAGCTTAGGGGCTAGCGCCTACAATGAGCAGTTCTTC

size: -
length: 18
D: -
J: TRBJ1-3
V: TRBV6-6
CDR3: CASRRQAAAGSSGNTIYF
DNA: TGTGCCAGCAGGAGACAGGCCGCTGCCGGGTCCTCTGGAAACACCATATATTTT

size: -
length: 15
D: TRBD1
J: TRBJ2-3
V: TRBV11-2
CDR3: CASSLTGQATDTQYF
DNA: TGTGCCAGCAGCTTGACGGGACAGGCCACAGATACGCAGTATTTT

size: -
length: 13
D: -
J: TRBJ2-3
V: TRBV10-3
CDR3: CAIHGEFTDTQYF
DNA: TGTGCCATCCATGGGGAGTTCACAGATACGCAGTATTTT

size: -
length: 13
D: -
J: TRBJ1-1
V: TRBV7-2
CDR3: CASSVVTYTEAFF
DNA: TGTGCCAGCAGCGTAGTGACTTACACTGAAGCTTTCTTT

size: few
length: 13
D: -
J: TRBJ2-1
V: TRBV6-1
CDR3: CASSVYREAEQFF
DNA: TGTGCCAGCAGTGTATACAGGGAAGCTGAGCAGTTCTTC

size: few
length: 17
D: TRBD1
J: TRBJ2-2
V: TRBV7-2
CDR3: CASSWRTGSSNTGELFF
DNA: TGTGCCAGCAGCTGGAGGACAGGATCATCGAACACCGGGGAGCTGTTTTTT

size: -
length: 13
D: -
J: TRBJ2-5
V: TRBV7-2
CDR3: CASSPRGAGTQYF
DNA: TGTGCCAGCAGCCCGAGGGGGGCGGGGACCCAGTACTTC

size: many
length: 16
D: -
J: TRBJ2-7
V: TRBV15
CDR3: CATSRGDSASSYEQYF
DNA: TGTGCCACCAGCAGAGGCGATAGCGCGAGCTCCTACGAGCAGTACTTC

size: -
length: 18
D: -
J: TRBJ1-5
V: TRBV19
CDR3: CASSIDDGLNYSNQPQHF
DNA: TGTGCCAGTAGTATAGATGACGGCCTGAACTATAGCAATCAGCCCCAGCATTTT

size: -
length: 17
D: TRBD2
J: TRBJ2-3
V: TRBV6-2/TRBV6-3
CDR3: CASSYPTSGDSTDTQYF
DNA: TGTGCCAGCAGTTACCCGACTAGCGGAGATTCCACAGATACGCAGTATTTT

size: few
length: 14
D: -
J: TRBJ2-3
V: TRBV7-2
CDR3: CASSLRRGEDTQYF
DNA: TGTGCCAGCAGCTTAAGACGGGGAGAAGATACGCAGTATTTT